This TCR beta chain was sequenced during a study of T cells expressing NK-cell markers. Study as a whole: The authors derived TCR beta repertoires from sorted CD3+CD56+NKG2C+, CD3+CD56+NKG2C- and CD3+CD56-NKG2C+ T cells. Findings of the study overall: Once again these clonotypes came out on top in the CD3+CD56-NKG2C+ fraction of four donors.

TCRdb reanalyzed the 5' RACE reads and collapses them to one entry per CDR3 protein, without DNA. This repertoire comprises some 150,000 distinct CDR3 sequences; its ten largest clones make up about 12%. The CDR3 is 14 amino acids. Germline CDR1 and CDR2: MDHEN and SYDVKM. With regard to this clonotype: Its antigen is not identified.

The receptor comes from a man aged 18 to 30 in good health. Source material: blood T cells: a sorted CD56 or NKG2C T cell subset, CD4+ or CD8+ T cells, or bulk PBMC T cells (not recorded which). The chain recombines TRBV28 with TRBJ2-7; there is no DNA to check the TCRdb D call of TRBD2. CDR3 amino acids: CASSSLAGAGEQYF.